This is a list of T cell receptor beta chains from one sample in a study of CD8+CD57+ T cells in acquired aplastic anemia. MiXCR, applied by TCRdb to the reads, yields one record per CDR3 protein. Here the sample spans around 190,000 distinct CDR3 sequences, around half being singletons. Sequenced sample: sorted CD4+, CD8+, or CD8+CD57+ T cells (not recorded which) from PBMCs. These receptors all stem from a human donor in good health, serving as a control. The conserved cysteine and the conserved F or W are not part of the CDR3 here.

cdr3_aa j_call v_call
ASRGEVHEQF TRBJ2-1 TRBV25-1
ASSLNRASGNTIY TRBJ1-3 TRBV7-7
ASSLGGDGYEQY TRBJ2-7 TRBV7-3
ASSPTGRTDTQY TRBJ2-3 TRBV2
AISQGGNEAF TRBJ1-1 TRBV10-3
ASSFSWDTGDFYEQY TRBJ2-7 TRBV28
ASSLLVSGRPYGYT TRBJ1-2 TRBV5-1
AISAGTGTPGDTIY TRBJ1-3 TRBV10-3
ASSSLATGVGRELF TRBJ1-4 TRBV2
ASSQGLTGPFLGVPYEQY TRBJ2-7 TRBV14
SASPGQYNSPLH TRBJ1-6 TRBV20-1
AISGVGGGSTDTQY TRBJ2-3 TRBV10-3
ASSLSGTHQETQY TRBJ2-5 TRBV7-4
ASSLAGTGANVLT TRBJ2-6 TRBV6-4
SARGLRTGENSNQPQH TRBJ1-5 TRBV20-1
ASSGIQGKWGYT TRBJ1-2 TRBV5-5
ASSRTGTYEAF TRBJ1-1 TRBV19
ASSRSVVGEQY TRBJ2-7 TRBV2
ASSPNLGQSSYEQY TRBJ2-7 TRBV7-6
SARDGGSSGNTIY TRBJ1-3 TRBV20-1
AISASGGVQETQY TRBJ2-5 TRBV10-3
ASSKPTGPGYT TRBJ1-2 TRBV19
ATSRLGQGDEQY TRBJ2-7 TRBV15
ASTRTGTEKLF TRBJ1-4 TRBV5-6
ASTLWAGELF TRBJ2-2 TRBV2
ASGLGSTDTQY TRBJ2-3 TRBV7-9
AISESKGAGEKLF TRBJ1-4 TRBV10-3
ASTTGQGRARLNSPLH TRBJ1-6 TRBV19
ASRFYQGNTEAF TRBJ1-1 TRBV6-2/TRBV6-3
ASSLVSYEQY TRBJ2-7 TRBV25-1
ASSLMAGGFNEQY TRBJ2-7 TRBV7-3
SAPDNTDTQY TRBJ2-3 TRBV20-1
ASSSTGVVDTIY TRBJ1-3 TRBV5-1
ASSLTSMNEQF TRBJ2-1 TRBV7-2
AIDPGTSANEQY TRBJ2-7 TRBV10-3
SASGGSSTDTQY TRBJ2-3 TRBV20-1
ASRRDRYTEAF TRBJ1-1 TRBV2
ASSLGTGTQY TRBJ2-5 TRBV7-2
ASSVIGNTGELS TRBJ2-2 TRBV9
ASSPANTEAF TRBJ1-1 TRBV6-5
ASSPETSGGYEQY TRBJ2-7 TRBV4-3